The next 8 T cell receptor beta chains were all read from a single sample in a study of tumor and adjacent non-tumor tissue in lung cancer. A modified ARM-PCR protocol with three rounds of nested PCR amplified TCRbeta. From the multiplex PCR reads, TCRdb called clonotypes with MiXCR, one entry per CDR3 protein. Of 94,000 or so distinct CDR3 sequences in the sample, approximately 73% were seen once. RNA was extracted from bulk tissue without any cell sorting. The normal lung tissue was taken more than 3 cm from the tumor edge. The sample comprised distant non-tumor lung tissue. The receptors come from a woman aged 45 to 65 with non-small cell lung cancer.

Turning to this clonotype: One end of the junction is discordant with germline, which a read error may explain. In nucleotides, the CDR3 is TGTGCCAGCTGCTTAGCGGGGCGATGTCAGTTCTTC. This gives the protein CASCLAGRCQFF. V and J are TRBV7-8 and TRBJ2-1, with 8 positions matching TRBD2. CDR3 size: 12 residues. The germline gives CDR1 SGHVS, CDR2 FQNEAQ.

A remark on this clonotype: Given the absence of the conserved phenylalanine or tryptophan at the CDR3 end, a read error is likely. The limits of the CDR3 on the DNA are not certain, so only TCRdb's listed CDR3 is given. The rearrangement uses TRBV7-9 and TRBJ2-2; the table's D call TRBD1 went unverified against the DNA. The CDR3 is 16 amino acids long, termini counted. Germline V gene data show CDR1 as SEHNR and CDR2 as FQNEAQ (reference sequence). CDR3 residues: CASSLAQAHHTGELLI.

Comments on this clonotype: A read error is possible here, since a much larger clone lies one base away. V usage is TRBV5-6 and J usage is TRBJ2-2; 7 nucleotides agree with TRBD2. This CDR3 contains 16 residues. Germline CDR1 is SGHDT and CDR2 is YYEEEE. CDR3 protein: CASSPLDGRVSGEPFF. DNA for the CDR3: TGTGCCAGCAGCCCCTTGGATGGGCGGGTGAGCGGGGAGCCGTTTTTT.

A note on this clonotype: With a much larger clone just one base away, this may be a read error. This chain links TRBV7-2 with TRBJ2-7, with TRBD2 matching over 8 bases. This CDR3 is built from 16 residues. Germline V gives CDR1 SGHTA, CDR2 FQGNSA. In DNA form, the CDR3 reads TGTGCCGGCAGCCAGTCGGGGGGGGGTGAGACCTACGAGCAGTACTTC. Translation: CAGSQSGGGETYEQYF.

The V gene is TRBV6-5, the J gene TRBJ2-1; TRBD2 is a possible D gene (6 bases). V shed 4 bases and J shed 6 bases, with 10 bases lying between them. The CDR3 extends over 13 amino acids. Per the germline V gene, CDR1 is MNHEY and CDR2 is SVGAGI. Here the CDR3 reads CASSWTGVNEQFF. DNA of the CDR3: TGTGCCAGCAGTTGGACGGGAGTCAATGAGCAGTTCTTC.

The chain links TRBV28 to TRBJ2-7; 9 bases map to TRBD2. Trimming at V came to 9 bases and at J to 3 bases, leaving 9 bases not matched to a gene. The CDR3 runs to 14 residues. The germline gives CDR1 MDHEN, CDR2 SYDVKM. The CDR3 DNA sequence: TGTGCCAGTAGGCTGACTAGCGGAGACTACGAGCAGTACTTC. Protein product: CASRLTSGDYEQYF.

Worth noting for this clonotype: An end of the junction differs from the germline gene, which may be a read error. The chain uses TRBV29-1 and TRBJ2-3, with D perhaps given as TRBD1 or TRBD2 (6 bases each). Germline V lookup: CDR1 SQVTM, CDR2 ANQGSEA. The CDR3 contains 15 residues. As DNA, the CDR3 is TGCGGCGTAGAAATCCGGGACTGGGGGCTAGATACGCAGTATTTT. Amino acid sequence: CGVEIRDWGLDTQYF.

Concerning this clonotype: The junction shows a germline mismatch at one end, possibly a read error. The chain uses TRBV4-1 and TRBJ2-2, with D possibly being TRBD1 or TRBD2 (5 bases each). The CDR3 consists of 14 residues. Germline V gene sequence: CDR1 MGHRA, CDR2 YSYEKL. In DNA, the CDR3 is TGCGCCAGCAGCCAGGACATGGGTCACGGGGAGCCGTTTTTT. It translates to CASSQDMGHGEPFF.